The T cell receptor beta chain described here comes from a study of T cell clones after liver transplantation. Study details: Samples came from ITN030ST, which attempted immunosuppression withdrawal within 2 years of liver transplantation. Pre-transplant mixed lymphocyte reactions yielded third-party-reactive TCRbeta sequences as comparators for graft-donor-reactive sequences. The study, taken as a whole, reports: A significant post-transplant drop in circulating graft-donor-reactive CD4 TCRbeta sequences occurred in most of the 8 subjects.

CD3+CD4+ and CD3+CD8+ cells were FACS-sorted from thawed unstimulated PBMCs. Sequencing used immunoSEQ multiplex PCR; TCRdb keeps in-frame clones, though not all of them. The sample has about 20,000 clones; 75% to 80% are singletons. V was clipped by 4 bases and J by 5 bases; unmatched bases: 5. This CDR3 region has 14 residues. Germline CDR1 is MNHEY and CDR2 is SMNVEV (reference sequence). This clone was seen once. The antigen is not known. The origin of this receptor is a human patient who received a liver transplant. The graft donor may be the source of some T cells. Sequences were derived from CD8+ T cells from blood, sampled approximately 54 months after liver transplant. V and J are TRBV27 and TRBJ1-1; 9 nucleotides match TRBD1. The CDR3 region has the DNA TGTGCCAGCAGTTGGACAGGGGTGGGTACTGAAGCTTTCTTT. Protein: CASSWTGVGTEAFF.